What follows are 23 T cell receptor beta chains derived from one specimen sequenced in a study of T cell responses to AZD1222 COVID-19 vaccine. TCRdb keeps only in-frame clones here, not all; method: immunoSEQ multiplex PCR. The sample holds approximately 140,000 clones, roughly nine tenths seen once. The sample in question was peripheral blood, obtained 28 days after the second AZD1222 dose. These receptors came from an adult who received the AZD1222 COVID-19 vaccine.

The chain joins TRBV19 to TRBJ1-5; D possibly corresponds to TRBD1 (5 bases). Germline-derived CDR1 and CDR2 are LNHDA and SQIVND (reference sequence). The CDR3 consists of 13 residues. V dropped 3 bases and J dropped 8 bases, with 11 bases sitting between them. CDR3 sequence: CASSIMEGEPQHF. The CDR3, as DNA: TGTGCCAGTAGTATTATGGAAGGGGAGCCCCAGCATTTT. Drawing the rest from reference TRBV19 and TRBJ1-5, the complete variable domain is DGGITQSPKYLFRKEGQNVTLSCEQNLNHDAMYWYRQDPGQGLRLIYYSQIVNDFQKGDIAEGYSVSREKKESFPLTVTSAQKNPTAFYLCASSIMEGEPQHFGDGTRLSIL.

This clone has a single count. This sequence joins TRBV23-1 and TRBJ2-7, with D perhaps matching TRBD2 (5 bases). TRBV23-1 is an open reading frame whose function is uncertain. The CDR3 runs to 15 residues. Trimming pared 3 bases from V and 3 bases from J, leaving 15 bases between. This CDR3 is CASSQAQEGDYEQYF. CDR3 in DNA: TGCGCCAGCAGTCAGGCTCAAGAGGGTGACTACGAGCAGTACTTC.

There are a few counts of this clone. The chain is built from TRBV15 and TRBJ2-7; 13 bases align to TRBD2. Germline CDR1 and CDR2: LNHNV and YYDKDF (reference sequence). The CDR3 totals 15 residues. The V gene end was trimmed by 1 base and the J gene end by 5 bases; junction bases not matched to a gene: 2. CDR3 amino acids: CATSRGTSGSHEQYF. Here the CDR3 DNA reads TGTGCCACCAGCAGAGGGACTAGCGGGAGCCACGAGCAGTACTTC.

V gene TRBV6-4 combines with J gene TRBJ2-7; 7 bases are shared with TRBD2. Trimming at V came to 5 bases and at J to 5 bases, leaving 9 bases not matched to a gene. In germline, CDR1 is MRHNA, CDR2 SNTAGT. This CDR3 region has 14 residues. CDR3 residues: CASSRLALIHEQYF. CDR3 coding DNA: TGTGCCAGCAGTCGACTAGCCCTGATCCACGAGCAGTACTTC.

CDR3: CASSSTPAYNEQFF. The CDR3 DNA sequence: TGTGCCAGCAGTTCTACCCCGGCCTACAATGAGCAGTTCTTC. V is TRBV6-2 or TRBV6-3 and J is TRBJ2-1; D call uncertain. The length of the CDR3 is 14 residues. The germline CDR1 and CDR2 sequences are MNHEY and SVGEGT. Trimming removed 4 bases at V and 2 bases at J, with 9 bases between.

The V and J genes are TRBV9 and TRBJ1-4; no firm D call. The CDR3 covers 12 residues. CDR1 is SGDLS, CDR2 YYNGEE, per germline. V was shortened by 3 bases and J by 4 bases, with 4 bases between the two germline ends. The CDR3 DNA reads as TGTGCCAGCAGCGACCTTAATGAAAAACTGTTTTTT. The encoded protein is CASSDLNEKLFF.

This chain connects TRBV27 to TRBJ2-2; 8 positions agree with TRBD2. The CDR3 runs to 13 residues. Germline V gene data show CDR1 as MNHEY and CDR2 as SMNVEV (reference sequence). V dropped 3 bases and J dropped 6; count of bases not matched to a gene: 0. CDR3 in DNA: TGTGCCAGCAGTTTCGGGGGGGCCGGGGAGCTGTTTTTT. It yields the protein CASSFGGAGELFF.

A word on this clone: The sample holds other DNA sequences that translate to the same CDR3. The chain couples TRBV19 to TRBJ1-5; no reliable D call. The V and J ends lost 0 bases and 1 base respectively, with 4 bases between them. Germline assignment: CDR1 LNHDA and CDR2 SQIVND (reference sequence). The CDR3 length is 14 residues. CDR3 region: CASSIEYSNQPQHF. The CDR3 DNA follows: TGTGCCAGTAGTATAGAGTACAGCAATCAGCCCCAGCATTTT. The whole variable domain, filled in from reference TRBV19 and TRBJ1-5, reads DGGITQSPKYLFRKEGQNVTLSCEQNLNHDAMYWYRQDPGQGLRLIYYSQIVNDFQKGDIAEGYSVSREKKESFPLTVTSAQKNPTAFYLCASSIEYSNQPQHFGDGTRLSIL.

The chain has TRBV7-2 and TRBJ1-1; D is unresolved. The CDR3 covers 16 residues. The germline gives CDR1 SGHTA, CDR2 FQGNSA. V was cut by 1 base and J by 0 bases, with 12 bases left in between. The CDR3 DNA reads TGTGCCAGCAGCTTAGGGTTCGACAAGTTGAACACTGAAGCTTTCTTT. This gives the protein CASSLGFDKLNTEAFF.

V and J are TRBV4-2 and TRBJ1-3; a possible D gene is TRBD1 (5 bases). Looked up from germline, CDR1 is LGHNA and CDR2 is YNFKEQ. V was clipped by 1 base and J by 4 bases, with 11 bases between them. The CDR3 is made up of 15 amino acids. As DNA, the CDR3 is TGTGCCAGCAGCCAAGGAGGGGCAGACGGAAACACCATATATTTT. Translated: CASSQGGADGNTIYF.

The V call is TRBV6-5, the J call TRBJ2-3, with 12 bases matching TRBD2. Germline V gene sequence: CDR1 MNHEY, CDR2 SVGAGI. The CDR3 has 15 residues. V was pared by 6 bases and J by 2 bases, with 3 bases of the junction left unmatched. The CDR3 here is CASSGLAGNTDTQYF. For the CDR3, the DNA is TGTGCCAGCAGCGGACTAGCGGGGAACACAGATACGCAGTATTTT.

The gene calls are TRBV21-1 and TRBJ2-3; TRBD1 reflects the table's D call only, with no check against the DNA. TRBV21-1 represents a pseudogene. The CDR3 is 16 amino acids. CDR3 amino acids: CASSPKGDRDKDTQYF. The DNA of the CDR3 is TGTGCCAGCAGTCCCAAGGGGGATCGGGATAAAGATACGCAGTATTTT.

This clone was seen only once. The chain recombines TRBV19 with TRBJ1-2, with no clear D. CDR3 length: 11 residues. V gave up 8 bases and J gave up 6 bases, with 10 bases separating them. Germline V lookup: CDR1 LNHDA, CDR2 SQIVND (reference sequence). CDR3 amino acids: CASAWSDGYTF. The DNA for the CDR3 is TGTGCCAGTGCCTGGTCGGATGGCTACACCTTC.

The chain uses TRBV11-2 and TRBJ2-7; 9 bases align to TRBD1. Germline V gene lookup returns CDR1 SGHAT and CDR2 FQNNGV. CDR3 size: 16 residues. V lost 5 bases and J lost 5; bases outside the gene matches: 13. CDR3 nucleotide sequence: TGTGCCAGCAGCCCTAATACCGGGACAGGGATTAACGAGCAGTACTTC. Protein sequence: CASSPNTGTGINEQYF.

This sequence joins TRBV19 and TRBJ2-3; TRBD2 matches at 7 bases. Germline assignment: CDR1 LNHDA and CDR2 SQIVND (reference sequence). V lost 4 bases and J lost 2; bases outside the gene matches: 3. The CDR3 sequence is 14 residues long. CDR3 sequence reads: CASSTSGVTDTQYF. The DNA of the CDR3 is TGTGCCAGTAGTACCAGCGGGGTCACAGATACGCAGTATTTT.

This clone was seen a single time. This rearrangement joins TRBV9 to TRBJ1-3; D not resolved. CDR1 SGDLS and CDR2 YYNGEE come from the germline V gene. The CDR3 has 13 amino acids. The ends were cut back, 4 bases at V and 4 bases at J, with 9 bases in the middle. For the CDR3, the DNA is TGTGCCAGCAGCCAACTCAGAGGAAACACCATATATTTT. This codes for CASSQLRGNTIYF.

This chain connects TRBV21-1 to TRBJ2-7; the D call of TRBD2 is as the table states it, not checked on the DNA. TRBV21-1 is described as a pseudogene. CDR3 length: 13 residues. The CDR3 protein is CASSKEPTYEQYF. For the CDR3, the DNA is TGTGCCAGCAGCAAAGAGCCGACTTACGAGCAGTACTTC.

About this clone itself: Other DNA sequences in the sample encode the same CDR3. This rearrangement joins TRBV7-2 to TRBJ1-5; D remains unclear. CDR1 and CDR2 (germline): SGHTA, FQGNSA. This CDR3 contains 13 residues. Trimming stripped 3 bases from V and 1 base from J, with 4 bases between. The CDR3 protein is CASSLSSNQPQHF. In nucleotides, the CDR3 is TGTGCCAGCAGCTTGTCCAGCAATCAGCCCCAGCATTTT. Based on the CDR3 plus reference TRBV7-2 and TRBJ1-5, the full variable domain is GAGVSQSPSNKVTEKGKDVELRCDPISGHTALYWYRQSLGQGLEFLIYFQGNSAPDKSGLPSDRFSAERTGGSVSTLTIQRTQQEDSAVYLCASSLSSNQPQHFGDGTRLSIL.

The chain couples TRBV28 to TRBJ1-2; D is ambiguous. In germline, CDR1 is MDHEN, CDR2 SYDVKM. The CDR3 runs 13 residues. Trimming removed 5 bases from V and 11 bases from J, with 18 bases in between. This CDR3 reads CASSRIRTLGYTF. The CDR3 nucleotides are TGTGCCAGCAGTCGGATCCGAACGTTAGGTTACACCTTC.

The chain recombines TRBV5-5 with TRBJ1-2, with TRBD1 matching 7 bases. This CDR3 has 12 residues. The V gene's germline CDR1 is SGHKS and CDR2 YYEKEE (reference sequence). V shed 4 bases and J 5 bases; nucleotides not matched to a gene: 2. The CDR3 coding sequence is TGTGCCAGCAGCCAGACAGGGTATGGCTACACCTTC. It yields the protein CASSQTGYGYTF.

The chain has TRBV9 and TRBJ1-1, with D hard to call. This CDR3 has 14 residues. Per the germline V gene, CDR1 is SGDLS and CDR2 is YYNGEE. With 2 bases removed from V and 4 bases from J, the gap between germline ends came to 12 bases. CDR3: CASSVLSGITEAFF. The DNA for the CDR3 is TGTGCCAGCAGCGTTTTATCAGGAATCACTGAAGCTTTCTTT.

V is TRBV7-2 and J is TRBJ2-5, with D possibly TRBD2 on 6 matching bases. The germline V gene encodes CDR1 SGHTA and CDR2 FQGNSA. The CDR3 has 13 amino acids. V was cut by 5 bases and J by 5 bases, with 12 bases left in between. CDR3 amino acids: CASSRSGSETQYF. CDR3 nucleotide sequence: TGTGCCAGCAGCCGCAGCGGGTCCGAGACCCAGTACTTC.

The CDR3 sequence is CASSISGTSYSEQFF. In DNA, the CDR3 is TGTGCCAGCAGCATATCCGGGACATCTTACTCGGAGCAGTTCTTC. The chain combines TRBV7-2 with TRBJ2-1; D is perhaps TRBD1 (6 bases). The CDR3 is 15 residues long. Germline V lookup: CDR1 SGHTA, CDR2 FQGNSA. Trimming left V 5 bases short and J 10 bases short, with 21 bases between.